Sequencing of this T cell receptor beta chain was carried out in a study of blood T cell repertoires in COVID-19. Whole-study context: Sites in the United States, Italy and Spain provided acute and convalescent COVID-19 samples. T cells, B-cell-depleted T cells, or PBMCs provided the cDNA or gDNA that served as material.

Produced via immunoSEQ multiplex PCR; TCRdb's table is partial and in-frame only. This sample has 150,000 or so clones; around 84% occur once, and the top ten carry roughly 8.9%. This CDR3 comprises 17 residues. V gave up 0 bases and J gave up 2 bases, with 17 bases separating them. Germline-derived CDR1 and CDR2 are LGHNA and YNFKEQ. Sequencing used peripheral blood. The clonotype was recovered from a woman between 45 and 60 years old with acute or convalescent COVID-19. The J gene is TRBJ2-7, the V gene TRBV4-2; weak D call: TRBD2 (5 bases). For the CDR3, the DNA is TGTGCCAGCAGCCAAGATTTGGAGGAAGGGCCCACCTACGAGCAGTACTTC. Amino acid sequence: CASSQDLEEGPTYEQYF.